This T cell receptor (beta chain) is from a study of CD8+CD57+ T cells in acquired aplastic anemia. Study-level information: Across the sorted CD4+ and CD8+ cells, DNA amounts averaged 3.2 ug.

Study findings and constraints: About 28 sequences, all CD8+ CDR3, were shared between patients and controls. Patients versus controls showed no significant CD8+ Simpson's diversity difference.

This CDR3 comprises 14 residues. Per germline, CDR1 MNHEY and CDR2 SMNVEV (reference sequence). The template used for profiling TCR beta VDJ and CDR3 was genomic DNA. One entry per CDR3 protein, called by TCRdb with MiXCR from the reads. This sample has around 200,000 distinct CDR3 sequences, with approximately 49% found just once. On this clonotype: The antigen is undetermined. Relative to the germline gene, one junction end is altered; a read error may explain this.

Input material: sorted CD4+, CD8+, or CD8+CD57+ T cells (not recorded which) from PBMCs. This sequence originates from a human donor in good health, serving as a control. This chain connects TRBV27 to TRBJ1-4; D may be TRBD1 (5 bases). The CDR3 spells CAGSLQATNEKLFF. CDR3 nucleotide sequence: TGTGCCGGCAGTTTACAGGCAACTAATGAAAAACTGTTTTTT.